This T cell receptor (beta chain) comes out of a study of blood T cell dynamics during melanoma immunotherapy. Study-level background: Standard first-line treatment here was pembrolizumab or nivolumab plus ipilimumab in metastatic melanoma. Study conclusions and caveats: Immune-effector CD8+ cells best matched cell-free DNA CDR3 sequences and were most clonal.

With V trimmed by 6 bases and J by 3 bases, 10 bases remained unmatched. Germline assignment: CDR1 LNHDA and CDR2 SQIVND (reference sequence). This CDR3 contains 15 residues. Specified time point: pre-treatment baseline. Sampling occurred pretreatment (T0) and at week 3 (W3), after cycle one of checkpoint blockade. Comments on this clone: The antigen remains unidentified.

TCRdb's copy holds only in-frame clones and misses some; the assay was immunoSEQ multiplex PCR. The sample has roughly 13,000 clones; roughly 94% are singletons. The gene calls are TRBV19 and TRBJ2-5; TRBD1 agrees at 7 bases. Material: effector memory CD8+ T cells from blood, obtained from a patient treated with checkpoint blockade. This receptor was taken from a human donor with melanoma. In DNA form, the CDR3 reads TGTGCCAGTAGCGCCCGGGACAGAGAAAAAGAGACCCAGTACTTC. The encoded protein is CASSARDREKETQYF.